This TCR beta chain derives from a study of shared clonotypes between healthy human individuals (dated by TCRdb to the early 2020s). The study in broad terms: A couple of women and a few men aged 18 to 49 years were included in the cohort. Per donor, three plates each were used for CD4 naive and CD4 memory, two for CD8 naive, and one for CD8 memory. To estimate repertoire size and how much clonotypes are shared between individuals, the study performed deep sequencing of blood TCR repertoires from roughly five healthy adults. To increase sequencing depth and limit assay-specific biases, TCR repertoire library preparation and sequencing were carried out by different laboratories using diverse techniques. Leukapheresis yielded between about 0.9 and 9 billion PBMCs per donor. What the work shows at the level of the full study, not this receptor alone: Pairwise subsampling indicated that sequencing depth was expected to affect the degree of clonotype sharing among donors. Estimated clonotype richness was generally larger for naive than for memory subsets. Compared with non-shared clonotypes, the clonotypes found in all four sorted-subset donors had higher generation probabilities. Incomplete sequencing was indicated by rarefaction of sorted-subset datasets, despite the large sequencing depth. The genetic and exposure-history diversity represented was limited by the small number of donors. Sampling was restricted to blood, and TCR repertoires in tissue are likely to differ from TCR repertoires in blood. Across four donors, roughly 5% of naive CD4, approximately 4% of naive CD8, about 2.3% of memory CD4, and about 0.44% of memory CD8 clonotypes were shared.

Points on this clone: The antigen it binds to is not known. The sample holds no much larger clone one base away, and base qualities are not on file.

For the CD8 naive samples, CD45RO-negative cells were positively selected for CCR7, yielding a CD45RA+CCR7+ population from which TemRA cells were excluded. The donors were healthy, HIV-negative adults with no recently reported acute infections or vaccinations. Every donor was a Caucasian adult living in Nashville, Tennessee, USA. After blood collection by leukapheresis, PBMCs were isolated using Ficoll-Histopaque density gradient centrifugation and then cryopreserved in the vapor phase of liquid nitrogen. Purity and quantity of every magnetically sorted T cell population were checked by analytical flow cytometry. Genomic DNA was isolated from every sorted fraction and measured by UV absorbance on a Nanodrop 2000c. Counted from cysteine to phenylalanine, this CDR3 has 16 amino acids. The DNA shown is the 48-base CDR3, in frame from base 1. CDR1 is given as GTSNPN and CDR2 as SVGIG, both from the germline V gene (reference sequence). The junction shows trimming of 0 bases on V and 3 bases on J, plus 18 bases between the germline ends.

Using the deep immunoSEQ assay, multiplex PCR amplified TCR CDR3 regions from genomic DNA. Extracted genomic DNA from each cell subset was distributed evenly across all wells of several immunoSEQ 96-well plates, and each plate was treated as a replicate. Each replicate PCR for sorted subsets received roughly 0.2 ug genomic DNA, equal to about 30,000 T cell genomes. The purified libraries were quantified using a Qubit 3.0 fluorometer, sized with a Bioanalyzer 2100, and then quantified again using the KAPA Library Quantification kit. Each immunoSEQ 96-well plate was sequenced on its own single-read 150-cycle Illumina NextSeq 550 flow cell. As for the original processing: Because the immunoSEQ output included only junctional sequences and no quality scores, the filtering could not be the same as the filtering used for full-length reads. To assign V/J genes and CDR3, sequences were annotated against IMGT germline references using PyIR, a Python wrapper for IgBLAST v1.9. Reads were filtered out if the reads had weak V/J assignments (E-value above 1e-6), no CDR3, stop codons, out-of-frame junctions, or ambiguous translated residues. V3J clonotypes were defined as sequences sharing an identical inferred V gene, J gene, and CDR3 amino acid sequence. The percentage overlap between two repertoires was calculated by dividing the number of shared unique clonotypes by the size of the smaller repertoire. Richness of each repertoire was evaluated using RTK rarefaction, the Chao1 estimator, and Recon v2.1 estimates of unobserved clonotypes. Generation probabilities were computed with OLGA for all TCRbeta clonotypes obtained by the gDNA method from several donors. TCRdb took this table from immuneACCESS and kept in-frame rearrangements with V and J called. Such tables lack part of the clones; where checked against another copy, unresolved V genes explain under half of the gap, and the rest is unexplained. From that table come the V and J calls and clone size; the DNA was used to work out D and trimming. The table for this sample lists about 580,000 clones; about 98% of them were counted only once. The ten largest clones take up less than 0.35% of the sample.

Here the chain combines TRBV30 and TRBJ2-7; there is no confident call for the D gene. Sample: naive CD8+ T cells sorted from blood. Explained via the paper, the cell subset or site label denotes: CD45RA+CCR7+. The receptor was isolated from a young man in good health. The CDR3 reads as follows: CAWSVRGPPRNYEQYF. The base sequence is TGTGCCTGGAGTGTACGCGGCCCCCCGCGCAACTACGAGCAGTACTTC.